The next 25 T cell receptor beta chains were all read from a single sample in a study of shared clonotypes between healthy human individuals. Produced via immunoSEQ multiplex PCR; TCRdb's table is partial and in-frame only. The sample comprises a few hundred thousand clones, around 97% of which are singletons, and about 0.057% rests with the top ten. What was sequenced was naive CD4+ T cells sorted from blood. Subset described: CD45RA+ positively selected. Every receptor here comes from a woman aged 25-40 years in good health.

The chain couples TRBV28 to TRBJ1-2; D is undetermined. V lost 6 bases and J 8 bases, leaving 13 bases between the germline ends. The length of the CDR3 is 12 residues. Germline V gene data show CDR1 as MDHEN and CDR2 as SYDVKM. The CDR3 sequence is CASRGRQTGYTF. CDR3 nucleotides: TGTGCCAGCAGGGGGAGACAAACCGGCTACACCTTC.

The J gene is TRBJ1-2, the V gene TRBV7-9; D is unclear. Trimming pared 5 bases from V and 8 bases from J, leaving 9 bases between. The CDR3 runs to 11 residues. Germline CDR1 SEHNR, CDR2 FQNEAQ (reference sequence). In nucleotides, the CDR3 is TGTGCCAGCAGCCCGTCGGTAGGCTACACCTTC. It specifies CASSPSVGYTF.

J is TRBJ2-5 and V is TRBV27; 16 bases fit TRBD2. Looked up from germline, CDR1 is MNHEY and CDR2 is SMNVEV (reference sequence). CDR3 length: 17 amino acids. The CDR3 DNA sequence: TGTGCAACAAAAGGGACTAGCGGGAGGGCCGGATGGGAGACCCAGTACTTC. This translates into CATKGTSGRAGWETQYF.

The genes are TRBV27 and TRBJ2-4; unclear D gene. Trimming removed 4 bases at V and 4 bases at J, with 11 bases between. The CDR3 is 14 residues long. Germline CDR1 MNHEY, CDR2 SMNVEV (reference sequence). The CDR3 DNA follows: TGTGCCAGCAGTTCAGGAGCTCCGAAAAACATTCAGTACTTC. This translates into CASSSGAPKNIQYF.

The chain joins TRBV7-8 to TRBJ2-4; D remains unclear. The CDR3 is 14 amino acids. Germline V gene data show CDR1 as SGHVS and CDR2 as FQNEAQ. V lost 5 bases to trimming and J lost 5 bases, with 13 bases between them. The chain's CDR3 is CASSPRNGQNIQYF. Here the CDR3 DNA reads TGTGCCAGCAGCCCCCGCAACGGCCAAAACATTCAGTACTTC.

The V call is TRBV19, the J call TRBJ1-1, with D perhaps TRBD1 (6 bases). The CDR3 runs 13 residues. Trimming left V 3 bases short and J 6 bases short, with 11 bases between. Germline V gives CDR1 LNHDA, CDR2 SQIVND (reference sequence). CDR3 protein: CASSIRGVAEAFF. Written as DNA, the CDR3 is TGTGCCAGTAGTATCAGGGGAGTCGCTGAAGCTTTCTTT. Filled out from reference TRBV19 and TRBJ1-1, the complete variable domain reads DGGITQSPKYLFRKEGQNVTLSCEQNLNHDAMYWYRQDPGQGLRLIYYSQIVNDFQKGDIAEGYSVSREKKESFPLTVTSAQKNPTAFYLCASSIRGVAEAFFGQGTRLTVV.

The chain couples TRBV7-9 to TRBJ2-5; TRBD1 matches at 9 bases. The J call is doubtful: the DNA matches TRBJ2-7 better. The CDR3 consists of 13 residues. Germline values: CDR1 SEHNR, CDR2 FQNEAQ (reference sequence). CDR3 in amino acids: CASTGTGFYEQYF. The CDR3 bases are TGTGCCAGCACCGGGACAGGGTTCTACGAGCAGTACTTC.

The chain uses TRBV2 and TRBJ2-1, with D unresolved. Trimming cost V 5 bases and J 2 bases, with 10 bases left between them. The CDR3 loop spans 14 amino acids. Germline lookup yields CDR1 SNHLY and CDR2 FYNNEI. This CDR3 is CASSKGEAYNEQFF. The CDR3 nucleotides are TGTGCCAGCAGTAAGGGTGAGGCCTACAATGAGCAGTTCTTC.

The chain recombines TRBV7-2 with TRBJ2-7; 10 positions match TRBD1. CDR1 and CDR2 (germline): SGHTA, FQGNSA. V was clipped by 5 bases and J by 7 bases; unmatched bases: 8. This CDR3 region has 14 residues. The CDR3 sequence is CASSPRQGAKEQYF. The CDR3 coding sequence is TGTGCCAGCAGCCCCCGACAGGGGGCGAAAGAGCAGTACTTC.

V usage is TRBV28 and J usage is TRBJ2-1, with TRBD2 matching over 10 bases. Per germline, CDR1 MDHEN and CDR2 SYDVKM. The trim removed 7 bases at V and 4 bases at J, leaving 16 bases unmatched. The CDR3 length is 18 residues. The CDR3 DNA is TGTGCCAGCACTCCTCGGAGGACTAGCGGAGGACTTTACAATGAGCAGTTCTTC. Protein: CASTPRRTSGGLYNEQFF.

Turning to this clone: The same CDR3 arises from other DNA sequences in this sample as well. V gene TRBV28 combines with J gene TRBJ2-2; D remains ambiguous. Trimming stripped 9 bases from V and 1 base from J, with 3 bases between. This CDR3 comprises 11 residues. CDR1 and CDR2 (germline): MDHEN, SYDVKM. The CDR3 region is CASLNTGELFF. The CDR3 nucleotides read TGTGCCAGTTTGAACACCGGGGAGCTGTTTTTT.

The rearrangement links TRBV6-1 to TRBJ1-3; the D gene is possibly TRBD1 (6 bases). Germline loops: CDR1 MNHNS, CDR2 SASEGT. The CDR3 loop spans 13 amino acids. The germline V and J ends were trimmed by 5 bases and 7 bases, with 12 bases remaining between them. The CDR3 region has the DNA TGTGCCAGCAGTACAGGGTTGTGGAACACCATATATTTT. Protein sequence: CASSTGLWNTIYF.

The chain has TRBV18 and TRBJ2-7; D might be TRBD2 (7 bases). CDR1 is KGHSH and CDR2 is LQKENI in the germline V gene. The CDR3 covers 16 residues. Trimming took 2 bases from V and 2 from J, leaving 16 bases between them. This CDR3 reads CASSPGRRGPPYEQYF. The CDR3 nucleotides are TGTGCCAGCTCACCAGGACGGCGGGGGCCGCCCTACGAGCAGTACTTC. Supplemented by reference TRBV18 and TRBJ2-7, the full variable domain reads NAGVMQNPRHLVRRRGQEARLRCSPMKGHSHVYWYRQLPEEGLKFMVYLQKENIIDESGMPKERFSAEFPKEGPSILRIQQVVRGDSAAYFCASSPGRRGPPYEQYFGPGTRLTVT.

Only one count was recorded for this clone. This chain joins TRBV7-6 and TRBJ2-1; 8 bases are shared with TRBD1. Germline V gives CDR1 SGHVS, CDR2 FNYEAQ. With 1 base clipped from V and 6 bases from J, the junction kept 8 bases outside the gene matches. The CDR3 sequence is 16 residues long. CDR3 region: CASSLGGQAALNEQFF. DNA of the CDR3: TGTGCCAGCAGCTTAGGGGGACAGGCCGCCCTCAATGAGCAGTTCTTC.

The chain combines TRBV7-3 with TRBJ2-2, with a tentative D call TRBD1 (6 bases). This CDR3 contains 16 residues. Germline CDR1 reads SGHTA; CDR2 reads FQGTGA. The ends were cut back, 1 base at V and 5 bases at J, with 14 bases in the middle. CDR3 nucleotides: TGTGCCAGCAGCTTAAAAGGGGGAGTCAGTACCGGGGAGCTGTTTTTT. Protein: CASSLKGGVSTGELFF.

The J gene is TRBJ1-5, the V gene TRBV28; D ambiguous. Germline V gene sequence: CDR1 MDHEN, CDR2 SYDVKM. V was shortened by 3 bases and J by 6 bases, with 6 bases between the two germline ends. This CDR3 spans 12 amino acids. CDR3 in amino acids: CASSLGVQPQHF. The CDR3 region has the DNA TGTGCCAGCAGTTTGGGCGTTCAGCCCCAGCATTTT.

In DNA form, the CDR3 reads TGTGCCAGCAGTGAAGAGGCAGCCCGCTTGGGAGGCTACACCTTC. Protein sequence: CASSEEAARLGGYTF. The rearrangement uses TRBV25-1 and TRBJ1-2, with D hard to call. V was trimmed by 2 bases and J by 8 bases, leaving 18 bases between them. CDR1 MGHDK and CDR2 SYGVNS come from the germline V gene. This CDR3 contains 15 residues.

The chain couples TRBV2 to TRBJ1-1; D gene unclear. Trimming took off 6 bases at V and 6 bases at J, with 5 bases between the two ends. The CDR3 has 10 residues. CDR1 and CDR2 from the germline V gene are SNHLY and FYNNEI. As DNA, the CDR3 is TGTGCCAGCAGGTCTTCTGAAGCTTTCTTT. Protein: CASRSSEAFF. Drawing the rest from reference TRBV2 and TRBJ1-1, the complete variable domain is EPEVTQTPSHQVTQMGQEVILRCVPISNHLYFYWYRQILGQKVEFLVSFYNNEISEKSEIFDDQFSVERPDGSNFTLKIRSTKLEDSAMYFCASRSSEAFFGQGTRLTVV.

The chain links TRBV7-2 to TRBJ2-7, with 10 positions matching TRBD2. CDR1 SGHTA and CDR2 FQGNSA come from the germline V gene. The CDR3 length is 13 residues. After removal of 8 bases from V and 3 bases from J, the junction contained 4 bases not matched to a gene. The CDR3 loop is CASWASGSYEQYF. The CDR3 DNA reads as TGTGCCAGCTGGGCTAGCGGGAGCTACGAGCAGTACTTC.

This sequence joins TRBV6-5 and TRBJ2-1; 9 nucleotides match TRBD1. Trimming took 2 bases from V and 6 from J; bases not matched to a gene: 8. The CDR3 is 16 residues long. Germline lookup yields CDR1 MNHEY and CDR2 SVGAGI. The DNA for the CDR3 is TGTGCCAGCAGTTACGCCGGGACAGGGAGGGGCAATGAGCAGTTCTTC. This encodes CASSYAGTGRGNEQFF.

This chain links TRBV7-6 with TRBJ2-3; a possible D gene is TRBD2 (5 bases). Germline V lookup: CDR1 SGHVS, CDR2 FNYEAQ. The CDR3 totals 17 residues. V was trimmed by 0 bases and J by 4 bases, leaving 17 bases between them. The CDR3, as DNA: TGTGCCAGCAGCTTAGCGCCTGCGGGCAATCAGGCAGATACGCAGTATTTT. Its protein is CASSLAPAGNQADTQYF. Full variable domain (missing parts from reference TRBV7-6 and TRBJ2-3): GAGVSQSPRYKVTKRGQDVALRCDPISGHVSLYWYRQALGQGPEFLTYFNYEAQQDKSGLPNDRFSAERPEGSISTLTIQRTEQRDSAMYRCASSLAPAGNQADTQYFGPGTRLTVL.

The rearrangement uses TRBV4-2 and TRBJ2-5; possible D gene TRBD1, 6 bases. The germline V gene has CDR1 LGHNA and CDR2 YNFKEQ. V was shortened by 3 bases and J by 0 bases, with 23 bases between the two germline ends. The CDR3 has 19 residues. CDR3 bases: TGTGCCAGCAGCCAGGCAGGGGCCCTGGGTGCTCCGTACCAAGAGACCCAGTACTTC. Its protein product is CASSQAGALGAPYQETQYF.

The chain is built from TRBV19 and TRBJ1-1; D not resolved. Germline-derived CDR1 and CDR2 are LNHDA and SQIVND (reference sequence). Deletions cut 2 bases from V and 6 bases from J, with 13 bases between. This CDR3 spans 14 amino acids. For the CDR3, the DNA is TGTGCCAGTAGTATAAAACACGGAGTAGCTGAAGCTTTCTTT. This encodes CASSIKHGVAEAFF.

This sequence joins TRBV7-9 and TRBJ2-3; 14 nucleotides align to TRBD2. This CDR3 has 19 amino acids. Trimming took 4 bases from V and 1 from J; bases not matched to a gene: 10. Germline CDR1 is SEHNR and CDR2 is FQNEAQ (reference sequence). The CDR3 DNA reads as TGTGCCAGCAGCTCAACCGGGACTAGCGGGAGACGGGGCACAGATACGCAGTATTTT. Translation: CASSSTGTSGRRGTDTQYF.

The chain is built from TRBV5-8 and TRBJ2-7; D tentatively reads TRBD1 or TRBD2 (5 bases each). The CDR3 length is 14 residues. Germline CDR1 SGHTS, CDR2 YDEGEE. Trimming took off 2 bases at V and 7 bases at J, with 16 bases between the two ends. CDR3 in amino acids: CASSLGTWVGEQYF. CDR3 DNA: TGTGCCAGCAGCTTAGGGACCTGGGTAGGGGAGCAGTACTTC.